This T cell receptor (beta chain) stems from a study of shared T cell receptors in the human thymus (dated by TCRdb to 2020 to 2023). Regarding the research as a whole: The study examined how self-reactive, shared T-cell receptor alpha chains are generated in the human thymus.

This clone occurred once. Its target antigen remains unknown. There are no base qualities to consult, and no much larger clone falls within one base. CDR1 and CDR2, per the germline V gene, are SGHTA and FQGNSA. The CDR3 runs 14 amino acids, cysteine and phenylalanine included. The CDR3 DNA has 42 bases and is translated from base 1. V and J lose 4 bases and 5 bases, and a span of 11 bases separates them. Library preparation employed the immunoSEQ multiplex PCR assay. In its TCRdb copy, this immuneACCESS table keeps in-frame sequences only and misses some clones. Where compared with another copy, unresolved V genes explain less than half of these, and the others have no known cause. The sample table contains under 850,000 clones; only one count was recorded for over 75% of them. Together, the top ten hold 0.0095% to 0.011% of the sample. The same sample was also used in a study of human thymus T cells. That second report states: The donors were immunologically healthy infants in Finland who had open corrective cardiac surgery for congenital heart defects. Thymus tissue was collected as surgical resects that were removed during corrective cardiac surgery. Usage of V and J gene segments appeared to be biased in both the thymic and the peripheral blood repertoires. According to the related research, thymic TCR repertoires were highly overlapping among unrelated individuals. The study characterized TCR alpha and beta repertoires from fewer than 10 infant thymus samples and four related peripheral blood samples. Donor ages ranging from about 6 to 250 days were recorded, and more than 5 male and two female infants were included in the cohort. After being mechanically released from the tissue, thymocytes were kept at -70 degrees C in pellets of about 9-34 million cells. A QIAsymphony instrument was used to extract genomic DNA from frozen cell pellets. The immunoSEQ multiplex PCR assay was used to amplify the TCRB and TCRAD loci from a standardized quantity of quality-controlled genomic DNA. Amplicons spanned the V(D)J region at a length sufficient to cover the CDR3 and identify V and J genes. Through the commercial immunoSEQ service, the amplicons were sequenced on an Illumina platform. Corrections for primer bias and sequencing errors followed previously described methods, while TCRAD and TCRB definitions were based on the IMGT database. Analysis of the repertoires was done with immunoSEQ Analyzer 3.0 and VDJTools and included basic statistics, V/J segment usage, diversity estimates, rarefaction and pairwise overlap. To estimate diversity, the Chao1, ChaoE, Efron-Thisted, Shannon and inverse Simpson indices were applied, and diversity was also estimated on datasets down-sampled to the smallest sample. For repertoire overlap, CDR3 nucleotide sequence, V gene and J gene had to match strictly, and clustering was done by Jaccard-based multidimensional scaling. On average, roughly 810,000 unique TCRB clonotypes were obtained from thymus samples, compared with 80,000 to 85,000 from blood samples.

The clonotype was recovered from a boy less than two years old with a congenital heart defect. Donor details come from another sample of the same person, matched by shared clones. Material for sequencing was thymocytes. Recombination linked TRBV7-2 to TRBJ2-2; a tentative D match to TRBD2 spans 6 bases. DNA sequence: TGTGCCAGCAGCTCCGGACTACCAACCGGGGAGCTGTTTTTT. Its product reads: CASSSGLPTGELFF. The full variable domain, with segments outside the CDR3 supplied by the reference TRBV7-2 and TRBJ2-2 proteins, appears as GAGVSQSPSNKVTEKGKDVELRCDPISGHTALYWYRQSLGQGLEFLIYFQGNSAPDKSGLPSDRFSAERTGGSVSTLTIQRTQQEDSAVYLCASSSGLPTGELFFGEGSRLTVL.